This TCR beta chain was profiled in a study of cytotoxic CD8 clonotypes in ibrutinib-treated CLL. T cells were sequenced at a targeted depth of 1 in 200,000 to 1 in 1 million. This table comes from immunoSEQ multiplex PCR, and its TCRdb copy is limited to in-frame clones, with some not included. The table lists under 200,000 clones, approximately 80% of them singletons, with around 4.5% in the top ten. Germline V gene data show CDR1 as LNHDA and CDR2 as SQIVND (reference sequence). The CDR3 spans 17 residues. After removal of 1 base from V and 3 bases from J, the junction contained 7 bases not matched to a gene.

Here the sequenced sample was PBMCs, taken after 24 months of ibrutinib treatment. The V call is TRBV19, the J call TRBJ1-5; 9 bases are a match to TRBD1. The sequence was obtained from a human donor with chronic lymphocytic leukemia. The CDR3 loop reads CASSIGTGALDNQPQHF. The DNA for the CDR3 is TGTGCCAGTAGTATAGGGACAGGGGCGTTGGACAATCAGCCCCAGCATTTT.